The rows below give T cell receptor beta chains drawn from one sample of a study of cytomegalovirus exposure and HLA in healthy donors. The method was immunoSEQ multiplex PCR; TCRdb's version includes in-frame clones alone and lacks a portion of them. The data hold 90,000 to 100,000 clones, with 70% to 80% observed a single time. Sequenced sample: PBMCs. Source of these receptors: a woman aged 60-75 years in good health and CMV-seropositive. Both conserved end residues are part of each CDR3. Fields, in order: D gene, V gene, clone size, J gene, CDR3 DNA, CDR3 protein. D genes are given only for firm matches. Clone size is stated in some rows and not others, as once, few, many or a class when expanded.

D gene: TRBD1
V gene: TRBV11-3
clone size: NA
J gene: TRBJ2-3
CDR3 DNA: TGTGCCAGCACCCGGGGGACAGGGATATCGGATACGCAGTATTTT
CDR3 protein: CASTRGTGISDTQYF

D gene: NA
V gene: TRBV10-1
clone size: NA
J gene: TRBJ2-1
CDR3 DNA: TGCGCCAGCAGTGAGTCCCCTAGCAGCCTTAGTGAGCAGTTCTTC
CDR3 protein: CASSESPSSLSEQFF

D gene: NA
V gene: TRBV14
clone size: NA
J gene: TRBJ1-1
CDR3 DNA: TGTGCCAGCAGCCAATTACGGGGATCGGGGAACACTGAAGCTTTCTTT
CDR3 protein: CASSQLRGSGNTEAFF

D gene: NA
V gene: TRBV10-3
clone size: NA
J gene: TRBJ1-5
CDR3 DNA: TGTGCCATCAGTGAGTCGGGGGCACGCCATCAGCCCCAGCATTTT
CDR3 protein: CAISESGARHQPQHF

D gene: TRBD2
V gene: TRBV30
clone size: NA
J gene: TRBJ2-1
CDR3 DNA: TGTGCCTGGAGTGCCACACTAGCGGGAGAGCAGTTCTTC
CDR3 protein: CAWSATLAGEQFF

D gene: NA
V gene: TRBV5-1
clone size: NA
J gene: TRBJ1-2
CDR3 DNA: TGCGCCAGCAGCACGGGACAAGTTTATGGCTACACCTTC
CDR3 protein: CASSTGQVYGYTF

D gene: TRBD1
V gene: TRBV4-1
clone size: NA
J gene: TRBJ2-1
CDR3 DNA: TGTGCCAGCAGCCAAGAGGGTGGGCAGGGGGTAAATGAGCAGTTCTTC
CDR3 protein: CASSQEGGQGVNEQFF

D gene: NA
V gene: TRBV9
clone size: NA
J gene: TRBJ1-2
CDR3 DNA: TGTGCCAGCAGCTTTAAAACTCAGGGGCTTTATAGCTATGGCTACACCTTC
CDR3 protein: CASSFKTQGLYSYGYTF

D gene: TRBD1
V gene: TRBV19
clone size: NA
J gene: TRBJ1-1
CDR3 DNA: TGTGCCAGTAGTCGGACAGGGGTGGAAGCTTTCTTT
CDR3 protein: CASSRTGVEAFF

D gene: NA
V gene: TRBV27
clone size: NA
J gene: TRBJ1-2
CDR3 DNA: TGTGCCAGCAGTTCCCTTGGAGGGCCCAACTATGGCTACACCTTC
CDR3 protein: CASSSLGGPNYGYTF

D gene: NA
V gene: TRBV29-1
clone size: NA
J gene: TRBJ2-7
CDR3 DNA: TGCAGCGTTGAGAAGGGAGCGGGCGGGGTCTACGAGCAGTACTTC
CDR3 protein: CSVEKGAGGVYEQYF

D gene: TRBD2
V gene: TRBV19
clone size: few
J gene: TRBJ2-1
CDR3 DNA: TGTGCCAGTAATGCGGGGGGATATGAGCAGTTCTTC
CDR3 protein: CASNAGGYEQFF

D gene: NA
V gene: TRBV6-6
clone size: once
J gene: TRBJ2-7
CDR3 DNA: TGTGCCAGTACAGGGCGCAGTATGTCTTACGAGCAGTACTTC
CDR3 protein: CASTGRSMSYEQYF

D gene: NA
V gene: TRBV6-1
clone size: few
J gene: TRBJ2-3
CDR3 DNA: TGTGCCAGCAGGAATGGCGGCGGAGGAGATACGCAGTATTTT
CDR3 protein: CASRNGGGGDTQYF

D gene: NA
V gene: TRBV4-1
clone size: NA
J gene: TRBJ1-5
CDR3 DNA: TGCGCCAGCAGCCAAGATGAGGGCAGATATCAGCCCCAGCATTTT
CDR3 protein: CASSQDEGRYQPQHF

D gene: TRBD2
V gene: TRBV7-3
clone size: NA
J gene: TRBJ2-1
CDR3 DNA: TGTGCCAGCAGCCGAGCTAGCGGGGCCTACAATGAGCAGTTCTTC
CDR3 protein: CASSRASGAYNEQFF

D gene: NA
V gene: TRBV19
clone size: NA
J gene: TRBJ2-5
CDR3 DNA: TGTGCCAGTAGTTCTAGGGGGGGAGAGACCCAGTACTTC
CDR3 protein: CASSSRGGETQYF

D gene: TRBD1
V gene: TRBV4-2
clone size: few
J gene: TRBJ2-3
CDR3 DNA: TGTGCCAGCAGGGCTCTACAGGGGGAGGCAGATACGCAGTATTTT
CDR3 protein: CASRALQGEADTQYF

D gene: NA
V gene: TRBV21-1
clone size: NA
J gene: TRBJ2-7
CDR3 DNA: TGTGCCAGCAGCAAACACAGGCGCCCCTACGAGCAGTACTTC
CDR3 protein: CASSKHRRPYEQYF

D gene: NA
V gene: TRBV19
clone size: NA
J gene: TRBJ1-1
CDR3 DNA: TGTGCCAGTAAAGGGGGGGGAATGAACACTGAAGCTTTCTTT
CDR3 protein: CASKGGGMNTEAFF

D gene: TRBD2
V gene: TRBV4-1
clone size: NA
J gene: TRBJ2-1
CDR3 DNA: TGCGCCAGCAGCCGGACTAGCGGGAGCTCCTACAATGAGCAGTTCTTC
CDR3 protein: CASSRTSGSSYNEQFF

D gene: TRBD2
V gene: TRBV9
clone size: NA
J gene: TRBJ2-1
CDR3 DNA: TGTGCCAGCAGCGTTAGCGGGGTGAACAATGAGCAGTTCTTC
CDR3 protein: CASSVSGVNNEQFF

D gene: TRBD2
V gene: TRBV5-1
clone size: once
J gene: TRBJ2-7
CDR3 DNA: TGCGCCAGCAGCTCTCCGCCGGGACTAGCGGGAGAGCAGTACTTC
CDR3 protein: CASSSPPGLAGEQYF

D gene: NA
V gene: TRBV27
clone size: NA
J gene: TRBJ2-7
CDR3 DNA: TGTGCCAGCAGTTTATCCGGTCGGGGCTCCTACGAGCAGTACTTC
CDR3 protein: CASSLSGRGSYEQYF

D gene: NA
V gene: TRBV7-2
clone size: NA
J gene: TRBJ2-1
CDR3 DNA: TGTGCCAGCAGCTTAGATAGCGCTACCTACAATGAGCAGTTCTTC
CDR3 protein: CASSLDSATYNEQFF

D gene: NA
V gene: TRBV25-1
clone size: NA
J gene: TRBJ1-1
CDR3 DNA: TGTGCCAGCAGTCGACGACAGGACCGGAACACTGAAGCTTTCTTT
CDR3 protein: CASSRRQDRNTEAFF

D gene: TRBD1
V gene: TRBV5-1
clone size: NA
J gene: TRBJ1-1
CDR3 DNA: TGCGCCAGCAGCTTTGAAGGGGGCGCGGGTGGAAGCACTGAAGCTTTCTTT
CDR3 protein: CASSFEGGAGGSTEAFF

D gene: TRBD1
V gene: TRBV5-6
clone size: NA
J gene: TRBJ1-2
CDR3 DNA: TGTGCCAGCAGCTTAGAGCAGGGGGCTGGTGGCTACACCTTC
CDR3 protein: CASSLEQGAGGYTF

D gene: NA
V gene: TRBV13
clone size: once
J gene: TRBJ1-2
CDR3 DNA: TGTGCCAGCAGCTTTCCGACAGGTGGCTATGGCTACACCTTC
CDR3 protein: CASSFPTGGYGYTF

D gene: NA
V gene: TRBV28
clone size: few
J gene: TRBJ1-5
CDR3 DNA: TGTGCCAGCAGCCCAACAGGGCCCAATCAGCCCCAGCATTTT
CDR3 protein: CASSPTGPNQPQHF

D gene: NA
V gene: TRBV4-2
clone size: NA
J gene: TRBJ1-2
CDR3 DNA: TGTGCCAGCAGCCAAGATAATTCGGGACACCGGACGTATGGCTACACCTTC
CDR3 protein: CASSQDNSGHRTYGYTF

D gene: TRBD2
V gene: TRBV5-1
clone size: NA
J gene: TRBJ2-1
CDR3 DNA: TGCGCCAGCAGCCGCAAAGGGGCGGGAGGGCGGCACAATGAGCAGTTCTTC
CDR3 protein: CASSRKGAGGRHNEQFF

D gene: NA
V gene: TRBV4-1
clone size: NA
J gene: TRBJ1-6
CDR3 DNA: TGCGCCAGCAGCCAAGGCCCTCGGACAGATAATTCACCCCTCCACTTT
CDR3 protein: CASSQGPRTDNSPLHF

D gene: NA
V gene: TRBV19
clone size: NA
J gene: TRBJ2-2
CDR3 DNA: TGTGCCAGTAGTACCCGACTCCTGGGTGGCACCGGGGAGCTGTTTTTT
CDR3 protein: CASSTRLLGGTGELFF

D gene: NA
V gene: TRBV4-1
clone size: NA
J gene: TRBJ2-6
CDR3 DNA: TGCGCCAGCAGCCAAGACCCACAGGGTACTGGGGCCAACGTCCTGACTTTC
CDR3 protein: CASSQDPQGTGANVLTF

D gene: NA
V gene: TRBV28
clone size: NA
J gene: TRBJ2-3
CDR3 DNA: TGTGCCAGCAGTTCCAGGGCAGGGGATCACACAGATACGCAGTATTTT
CDR3 protein: CASSSRAGDHTDTQYF